The source of this T cell receptor beta chain is a study of cytomegalovirus exposure and HLA in healthy donors. Overall study results and limits: Per a prior analysis, the majority of TCR beta V segments were productive roughly 87% or roughly 30% of the time.

With respect to this clone: The antigen is unknown.

Primers: 60 Vbeta forward and 13 Jbeta reverse. Clones were read by immunoSEQ multiplex PCR, and TCRdb kept only the in-frame ones, dropping some. The sample lists roughly 160,000 clones; around 69% were seen once. CDR3 length: 15 amino acids. Germline V gene lookup returns CDR1 MGHRA and CDR2 YSYEKL. After removal of 4 bases from V and 2 bases from J, the junction contained 6 bases not matched to a gene. The clonotype originates from a man in his fifties or sixties in good health and CMV-seronegative. Sequencing used PBMCs. This sequence joins TRBV4-1 and TRBJ2-7; TRBD2 matches at 9 bases. This chain's CDR3 is CASSPLGGGAYEQYF. Here the CDR3 DNA reads TGCGCCAGCAGCCCATTGGGCGGGGGGGCCTACGAGCAGTACTTC.